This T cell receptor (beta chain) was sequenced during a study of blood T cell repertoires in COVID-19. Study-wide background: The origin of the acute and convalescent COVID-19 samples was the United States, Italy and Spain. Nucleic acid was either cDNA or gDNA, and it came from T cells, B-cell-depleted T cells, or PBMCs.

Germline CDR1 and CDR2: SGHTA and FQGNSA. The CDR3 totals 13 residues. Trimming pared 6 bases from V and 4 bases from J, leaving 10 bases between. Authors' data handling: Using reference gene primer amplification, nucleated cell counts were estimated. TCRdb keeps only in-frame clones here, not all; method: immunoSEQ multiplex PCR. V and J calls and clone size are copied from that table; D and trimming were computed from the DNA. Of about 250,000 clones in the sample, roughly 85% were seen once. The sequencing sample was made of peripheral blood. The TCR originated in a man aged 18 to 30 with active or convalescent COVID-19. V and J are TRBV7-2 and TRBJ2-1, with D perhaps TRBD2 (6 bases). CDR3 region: CASRSSGYNEQFF. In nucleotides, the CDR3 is TGTGCCAGCAGATCCAGCGGGTACAATGAGCAGTTCTTC.